This T cell receptor (beta chain) was observed in a study of post-analysis software for immune sequencing data. The wider study: Relapsing-remitting, secondary progressive and progressive-relapsing forms made up the multiple sclerosis disease courses.

Notes on this clonotype: The target antigen is unknown.

Study conclusions and caveats: Compared against controls, patients with multiple sclerosis displayed significantly lower normalized Chao1 diversity. Elevated frequency relative to controls characterized about 5 TRBV segments in patients, TRBV5-6, TRBV5-1 and TRBV20-1 among them.

Researchers reported that TCR beta cDNA libraries carried unique molecular identifiers. About 500,000 cDNA molecules were obtained per 1 to 10 million input T cells. In TCRdb, the PCR reads were re-called with MiXCR into one record per CDR3 protein. The data hold 450,000 to 650,000 distinct CDR3 sequences, with roughly 45% observed a single time. The CDR3 loop spans 14 amino acids. Trimming removed 3 bases from V and 2 bases from J, with 13 bases in between. Germline V gives CDR1 DFQATT, CDR2 SNEGSKA (reference sequence). The material sequenced was blood. The clonotype comes from a girl aged 5-17 years with multiple sclerosis. The chain uses TRBV20-1 and TRBJ1-2; possible D gene TRBD1, 5 bases. In nucleotides, the CDR3 is TGCAGTGCTAGGGGGTACGGGGGAAACTATGGCTACACCTTC. Its translation is CSARGYGGNYGYTF.